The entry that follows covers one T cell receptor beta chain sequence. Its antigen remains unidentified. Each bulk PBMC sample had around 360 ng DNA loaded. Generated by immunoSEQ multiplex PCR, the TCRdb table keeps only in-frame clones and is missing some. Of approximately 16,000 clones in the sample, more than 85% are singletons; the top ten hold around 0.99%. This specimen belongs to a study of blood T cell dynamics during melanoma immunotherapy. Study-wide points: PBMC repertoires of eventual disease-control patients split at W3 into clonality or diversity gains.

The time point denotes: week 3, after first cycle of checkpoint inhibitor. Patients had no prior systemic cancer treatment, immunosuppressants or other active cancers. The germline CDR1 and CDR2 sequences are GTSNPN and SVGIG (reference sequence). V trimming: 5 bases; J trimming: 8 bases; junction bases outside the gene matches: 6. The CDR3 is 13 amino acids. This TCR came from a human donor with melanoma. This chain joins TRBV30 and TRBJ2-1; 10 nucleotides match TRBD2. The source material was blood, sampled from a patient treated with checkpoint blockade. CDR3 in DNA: TGTGCCTGGGGGCTAGCGGGAGTCTATGAGCAGTTCTTC. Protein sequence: CAWGLAGVYEQFF.